The entry that follows covers one TCR beta chain sequence. One junction end disagrees with the germline gene, perhaps due to a read error. This sample also contains other DNA sequences that code for the same CDR3. The data originate from a study of blood T cell repertoires in COVID-19. Study details: From the United States, Italy and Spain came samples of acute and convalescent COVID-19. The cDNA or gDNA used as material had been derived from T cells, B-cell-depleted T cells, or PBMCs.

The CDR3 sequence is 16 residues long. Per the germline V gene, CDR1 is GTSNPN and CDR2 is SVGIG (reference sequence). In the study's own analysis: Reference gene primer amplification gave estimated nucleated cell counts. Data came from immunoSEQ multiplex PCR; TCRdb stores just in-frame clones and leaves some out. V and J calls and clone size are given by that table; D and trimming were obtained from the DNA. The sample includes roughly 100,000 clones, around 90% of them seen just once. The sample was peripheral blood. This TCR came from a woman older than 75 with active COVID-19. The chain employs TRBV30 and TRBJ1-2; TRBD1 matches at 8 bases. CDR3 protein: CAWSQGARPDPYGYTF. The CDR3 DNA reads as TGCGCCTGGTCGCAGGGGGCGCGTCCAGACCCATATGGCTACACCTTC.